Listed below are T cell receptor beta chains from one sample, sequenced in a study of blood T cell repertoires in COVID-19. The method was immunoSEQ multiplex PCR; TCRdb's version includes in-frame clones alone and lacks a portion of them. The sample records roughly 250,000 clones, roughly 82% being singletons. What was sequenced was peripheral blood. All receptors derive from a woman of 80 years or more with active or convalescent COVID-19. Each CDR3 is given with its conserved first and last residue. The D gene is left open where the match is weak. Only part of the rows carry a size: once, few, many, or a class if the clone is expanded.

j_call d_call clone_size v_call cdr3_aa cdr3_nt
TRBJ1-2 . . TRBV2 CASSEQGSYGYTF TGTGCCAGCAGTGAACAGGGGAGCTATGGCTACACCTTC
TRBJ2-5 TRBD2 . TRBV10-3 CAISGGTSGSSLVETQYF TGTGCCATCAGTGGAGGGACTAGCGGGAGCTCGCTGGTGGAGACCCAGTACTTC
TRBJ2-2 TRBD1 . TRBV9 CASSVRTGGVVGELFF TGTGCCAGCAGCGTACGGACAGGGGGTGTAGTAGGGGAGCTGTTTTTT
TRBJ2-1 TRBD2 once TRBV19 CASTTSGAYNEQFF TGTGCCAGTACGACTAGCGGGGCCTACAATGAGCAGTTCTTC
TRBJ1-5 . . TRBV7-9 CASSYGVIQPQHF TGTGCCAGCAGCTACGGGGTGATCCAGCCCCAGCATTTT
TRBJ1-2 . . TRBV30 CAWSVRGSLYGYTF TGTGCCTGGAGTGTACGGGGGTCCCTCTATGGCTACACCTTC
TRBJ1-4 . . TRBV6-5 CASSSLNEKLFF TGTGCCAGCAGTTCACTGAATGAAAAACTGTTTTTT
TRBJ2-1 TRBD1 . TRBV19 CASNRDRVSNEQFF TGTGCCAGCAACCGGGACAGGGTATCCAATGAGCAGTTCTTC
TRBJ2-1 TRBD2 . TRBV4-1 CASSQGAGGTKKYNEQFF TGCGCCAGCAGCCAAGGAGCGGGAGGAACGAAAAAATACAATGAGCAGTTCTTC
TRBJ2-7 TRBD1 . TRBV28 CASRLTGVSYEQYF TGTGCCAGCAGACTAACAGGGGTCTCCTACGAGCAGTACTTC
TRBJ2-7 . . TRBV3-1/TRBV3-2 CASSQEGGPVYEQYF TGTGCCAGCAGCCAAGAGGGGGGGCCGGTCTACGAGCAGTACTTC
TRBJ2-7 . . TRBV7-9 CASSTDRTLNYEQYF TGTGCCAGCAGCACCGACCGGACACTGAACTACGAGCAGTACTTC
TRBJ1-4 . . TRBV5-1 CASNVNGAGNEKLFF TGCGCCAGCAACGTGAATGGGGCAGGGAATGAAAAACTGTTTTTT
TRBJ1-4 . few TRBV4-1 CASSRGNQEKLFF TGCGCCAGCAGCCGAGGAAACCAAGAAAAACTGTTTTTT
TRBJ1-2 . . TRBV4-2 CASSRKLAGTNYGYTF TGTGCCAGCAGCCGGAAGCTGGCCGGGACTAACTATGGCTACACCTTC
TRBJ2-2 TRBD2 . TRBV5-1 CASSRALAGGQAGELFF TGCGCCAGCAGCCGTGCGCTAGCGGGGGGGCAGGCCGGGGAGCTGTTTTTT
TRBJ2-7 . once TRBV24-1 CATRGDTYEQYF TGTGCCACCAGGGGGGACACCTACGAGCAGTACTTC
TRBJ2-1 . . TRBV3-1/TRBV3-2 CASSQGKLLGDSSLF TGTGCCAGCAGCCAAGGCAAGTTATTAGGGGACTCCAGTCTCTTC
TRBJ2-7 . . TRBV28 CASSLTTYEQYF TGTGCCAGCAGTTTAACTACCTACGAGCAGTACTTC
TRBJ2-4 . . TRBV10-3 CAIGGASNIQYF TGTGCCATCGGAGGGGCGTCAAACATTCAGTACTTC
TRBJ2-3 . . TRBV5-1 CASSLGHGTDTQYF TGCGCCAGCAGCTTGGGACACGGCACAGATACGCAGTATTTT
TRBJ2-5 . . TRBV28 CASISGLQETQYF TGTGCCAGCATCTCAGGGCTCCAAGAGACCCAGTACTTC
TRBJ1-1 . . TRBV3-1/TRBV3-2 CASSQAVTEAFF TGTGCCAGCAGCCAAGCCGTCACTGAAGCTTTCTTT
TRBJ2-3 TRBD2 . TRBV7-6 CASSLGLAGGQDTQYF TGTGCCAGCAGCTTAGGGTTAGCGGGGGGCCAAGATACGCAGTATTTT
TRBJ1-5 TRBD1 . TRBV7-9 CASSLFTGGPDQPQHF TGTGCCAGCAGCTTATTCACAGGGGGGCCGGATCAGCCCCAGCATTTT
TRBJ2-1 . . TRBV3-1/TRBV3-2 CASSLRTGRREQFF TGTGCCAGCAGCCTCCGGACTGGCCGCCGTGAGCAGTTCTTC
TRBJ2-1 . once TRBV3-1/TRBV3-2 CASSHPVQALHEQFF TGTGCCAGCAGCCACCCCGTCCAGGCCCTCCATGAGCAGTTCTTC
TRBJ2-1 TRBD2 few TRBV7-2 CASSLSLAGNEQFF TGTGCCAGCAGCCTATCACTAGCGGGGAATGAGCAGTTCTTC
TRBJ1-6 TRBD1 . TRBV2 CASSADRTYNSPLHF TGTGCCAGCAGTGCGGACAGGACCTATAATTCACCCCTCCACTTT
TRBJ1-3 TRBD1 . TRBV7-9 CASSFPGTGTISGNTIYF TGTGCCAGCAGCTTTCCCGGGACAGGAACCATTTCTGGAAACACCATATATTTT
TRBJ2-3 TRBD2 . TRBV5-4 CASSLELAAATDTQYF TGTGCCAGCAGCTTGGAACTAGCGGCGGCCACAGATACGCAGTATTTT
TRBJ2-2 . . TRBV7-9 CASSPRSQGPVGELFF TGTGCCAGCAGCCCTAGATCCCAGGGTCCAGTCGGGGAGCTGTTTTTT
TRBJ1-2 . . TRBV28 CASSLGQGYGYTF TGTGCCAGCAGTTTAGGTCAGGGCTATGGCTACACCTTC
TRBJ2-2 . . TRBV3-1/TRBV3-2 CASSHVGELFF TGTGCCAGCAGCCACGTCGGGGAGCTGTTTTTT
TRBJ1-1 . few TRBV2 CASSEQGGFPEAFF TGTGCCAGCAGTGAACAAGGGGGATTCCCTGAAGCTTTCTTT
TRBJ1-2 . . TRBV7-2 CASSADTIYGYTF TGTGCCAGCAGCGCGGACACGATATATGGCTACACCTTC
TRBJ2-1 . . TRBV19 CASSNLRDSEQFF TGTGCCAGTAGTAATCTACGGGATTCTGAGCAGTTCTTC
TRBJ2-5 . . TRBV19 CASSGAGKETQYF TGTGCCAGTAGTGGGGCAGGGAAGGAGACCCAGTACTTC
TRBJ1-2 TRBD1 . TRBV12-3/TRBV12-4 CASSSQGPYGYTF TGTGCCAGCAGTTCACAGGGGCCCTATGGCTACACCTTC
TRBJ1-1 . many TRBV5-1 CASSWGAGGQRAFF TGCGCCAGCAGCTGGGGAGCGGGGGGCCAGCGGGCTTTCTTT
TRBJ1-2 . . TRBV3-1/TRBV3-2 CASSLRQINYGYTF TGTGCCAGCAGCCTGAGACAGATTAACTATGGCTACACCTTC
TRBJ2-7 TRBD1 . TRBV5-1 CASSYRQGAFYEQYF TGCGCCAGCAGCTACCGGCAGGGGGCTTTTTACGAGCAGTACTTC
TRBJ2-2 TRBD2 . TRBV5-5 CASSLDSGRPTGELFF TGTGCCAGCAGCTTGGATAGCGGGAGGCCTACCGGGGAGCTGTTTTTT
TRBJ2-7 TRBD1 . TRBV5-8 CASSAPGTDYEQYF TGTGCCAGCAGCGCACCCGGGACAGACTACGAGCAGTACTTC
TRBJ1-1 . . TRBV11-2 CASSLVRDTEAFF TGTGCCAGCAGCTTAGTTCGGGACACTGAAGCTTTCTTT
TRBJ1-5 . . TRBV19 CASSIIPQPQHF TGTGCCAGTAGTATCATCCCTCAGCCCCAGCATTTT
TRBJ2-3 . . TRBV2 CASTPTLARATDTQYF TGTGCCAGCACCCCTACCCTTGCCAGGGCCACAGATACGCAGTATTTT
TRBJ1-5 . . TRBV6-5 CASSPRAINQPQHF TGTGCCAGCAGTCCGAGGGCCATCAATCAGCCCCAGCATTTT
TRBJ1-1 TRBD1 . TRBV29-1 CSGTGGVILGDTEAFF TGCAGCGGTACAGGGGGCGTAATATTAGGGGACACTGAAGCTTTCTTT
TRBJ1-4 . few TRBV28 CASSPHISPNEKLFF TGTGCCAGCAGTCCCCACATATCACCTAATGAAAAACTGTTTTTT
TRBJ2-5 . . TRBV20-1 CSASQETQYF TGCAGTGCATCACAAGAGACCCAGTACTTC
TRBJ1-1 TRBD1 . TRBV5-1 CASSSGTGGNTEAFF TGCGCCAGCAGCTCAGGGACAGGGGGGAACACTGAAGCTTTCTTT
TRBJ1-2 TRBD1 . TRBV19 CASSNNRGANYGYTF TGTGCCAGTAGTAATAACAGGGGAGCTAACTATGGCTACACCTTC
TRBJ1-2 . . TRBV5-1 CASKVIPGGLADGYTF TGCGCCAGCAAGGTAATCCCCGGGGGGCTAGCGGATGGCTACACCTTC
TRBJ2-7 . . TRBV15 CATSGLRTTYEQYF TGTGCCACCAGCGGGCTGCGAACAACCTACGAGCAGTACTTC
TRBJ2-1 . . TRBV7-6 CASSLIRAHEQFF TGTGCCAGCAGCTTAATCAGGGCCCATGAGCAGTTCTTC
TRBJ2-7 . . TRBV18 CASSPPARAYEQYF TGTGCCAGCTCACCACCGGCTAGAGCCTACGAGCAGTACTTC